Described below is a single TCR beta chain sequence and its context. Relapse was seen in all patients after autologous stem cell transplantation, and brentuximab vedotin exposure was variable. Assay used: immunoSEQ multiplex PCR; TCRdb lists only in-frame clones, some missing. Of some 150,000 clones listed, around 84% are singletons. The data derive from a study of PD-1 blockade in classical Hodgkin lymphoma. Germline V gene sequence: CDR1 SGHTA, CDR2 FQGTGA. The ends were cut back, 1 base at V and 6 bases at J, with 8 bases in the middle. CDR3 length equals 13 residues. The sequencing used peripheral blood mononuclear cells (PBMCs), collected before the second cycle of nivolumab. This chain links TRBV7-3 with TRBJ2-3; tentatively, D is TRBD1 or TRBD2 (5 bases each). The TCR sequence derives from a human donor with classical Hodgkin lymphoma. The CDR3 reads CASSLNGADTQYF. The CDR3 coding sequence is TGTGCCAGCAGCTTAAACGGGGCGGATACGCAGTATTTT. The variable domain in full, completed from reference TRBV7-3 and TRBJ2-3, reads GAGVSQTPSNKVTEKGKYVELRCDPISGHTALYWYRQSLGQGPEFLIYFQGTGAADDSGLPNDRFFAVRPEGSVSTLKIQRTERGDSAVYLCASSLNGADTQYFGPGTRLTVL.